This T cell receptor beta chain was captured in a study of human T cells and chemical hapten exposure. Across the study: The use of 2% DPC on roughly 2 cm by roughly 2 cm of upper inner arm skin constituted sensitization.

As concerns this clonotype: Its antigen remains unidentified.

Findings and caveats of the study: High-frequency TCRs, those above 1 in 1000, stayed the same after DPC sensitization. While controls formed fewer of them, expanded TCRs formed significantly more large CDR3 similarity clusters.

MiXCR, run by TCRdb on the RACE reads, gives a single entry per CDR3 protein. Here the sample spans tens of thousands of distinct CDR3 sequences, 9.3% being singletons. Regarding time point: patch test 1, 2 weeks after DPC sensitization. Treatment specified: therapeutic diphenylcyclopropenone sensitization with weekly scalp DPC. The TCR originated in a woman aged 40 to 49 with alopecia areata. Some clones in this sample may be carry-over from other donors' samples. This sample comprised whole blood, obtained in connection with sensitization to the hapten diphenylcyclopropenone (DPC).

CDR3 DNA: TGTGCCAGCAGTCCCGACGGGACTGCAAATTCACCCCTCCACTTT. This encodes CASSPDGTANSPLHF. The chain employs TRBV12-3 or TRBV12-4 and TRBJ1-6; D may be TRBD1 (5 bases). The CDR3 runs 15 residues. Between the trimmed V and J ends, which lost 5 bases and 7 bases, there was a span of 15 bases.